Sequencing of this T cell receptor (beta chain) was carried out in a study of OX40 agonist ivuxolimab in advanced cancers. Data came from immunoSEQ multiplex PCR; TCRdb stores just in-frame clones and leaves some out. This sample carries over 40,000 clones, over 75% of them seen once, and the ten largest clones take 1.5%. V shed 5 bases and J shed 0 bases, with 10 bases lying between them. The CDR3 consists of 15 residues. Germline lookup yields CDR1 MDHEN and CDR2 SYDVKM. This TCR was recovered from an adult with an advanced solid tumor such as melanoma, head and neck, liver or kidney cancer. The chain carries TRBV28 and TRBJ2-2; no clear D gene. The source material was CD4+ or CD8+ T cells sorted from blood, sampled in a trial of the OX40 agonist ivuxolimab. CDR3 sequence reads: CASSVSGANTGELFF. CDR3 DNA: TGTGCCAGCAGTGTGTCAGGAGCGAACACCGGGGAGCTGTTTTTT.